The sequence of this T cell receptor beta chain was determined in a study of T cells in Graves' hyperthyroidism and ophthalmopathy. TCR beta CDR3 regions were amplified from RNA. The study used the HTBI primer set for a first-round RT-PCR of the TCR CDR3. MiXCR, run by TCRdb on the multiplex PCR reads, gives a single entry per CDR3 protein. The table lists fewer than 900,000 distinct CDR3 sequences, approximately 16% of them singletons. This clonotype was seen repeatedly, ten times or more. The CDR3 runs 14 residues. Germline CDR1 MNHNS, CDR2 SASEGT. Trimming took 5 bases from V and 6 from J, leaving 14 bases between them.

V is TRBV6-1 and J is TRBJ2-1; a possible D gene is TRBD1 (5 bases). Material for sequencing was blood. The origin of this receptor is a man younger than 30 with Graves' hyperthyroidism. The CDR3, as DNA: TGTGCCAGCAGTACCGGAGACAGATTCAATGAGCAGTTCTTC. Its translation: CASSTGDRFNEQFF.